A single T cell receptor beta chain is shown here with its context. CDR1 and CDR2 from the germline V gene are MDHEN and SYDVKM. Trimming removed 5 bases at V and 4 bases at J, with 15 bases between. The CDR3 consists of 16 residues. Under the authors' procedure: Reference gene primer amplification gave nucleated cell count estimates. TCRdb's copy holds only in-frame clones and misses some; the assay was immunoSEQ multiplex PCR. V and J calls and clone size are given by that table; D and trimming were obtained from the DNA. The data show under 200,000 clones, about 90% seen once. This entry is derived from a study of blood T cell repertoires in COVID-19. Study-level information: Some COVID-19 samples were acute and others convalescent; all came from the United States, Italy and Spain.

The sequenced sample was peripheral blood. The chain joins TRBV28 to TRBJ1-6, with D possibly TRBD1 on 6 matching bases. The sequence derives from a man aged 35 to 55 with active or convalescent COVID-19. The CDR3 coding sequence is TGTGCCAGCAGTACAGTAGGGGGGGCGTATAATTCACCCCTCCACTTT. Its protein product is CASSTVGGAYNSPLHF.